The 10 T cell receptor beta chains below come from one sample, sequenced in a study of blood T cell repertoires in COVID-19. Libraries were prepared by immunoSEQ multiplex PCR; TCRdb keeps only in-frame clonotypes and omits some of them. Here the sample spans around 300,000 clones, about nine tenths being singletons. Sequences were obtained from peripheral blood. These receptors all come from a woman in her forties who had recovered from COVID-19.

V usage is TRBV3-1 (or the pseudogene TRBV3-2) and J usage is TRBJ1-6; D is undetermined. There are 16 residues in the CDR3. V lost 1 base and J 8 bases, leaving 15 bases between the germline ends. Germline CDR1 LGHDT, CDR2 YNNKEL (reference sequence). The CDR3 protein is CASSQGSGARDSPLHF. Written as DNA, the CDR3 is TGTGCCAGCAGCCAAGGATCGGGCGCGAGGGATTCACCCCTCCACTTT.

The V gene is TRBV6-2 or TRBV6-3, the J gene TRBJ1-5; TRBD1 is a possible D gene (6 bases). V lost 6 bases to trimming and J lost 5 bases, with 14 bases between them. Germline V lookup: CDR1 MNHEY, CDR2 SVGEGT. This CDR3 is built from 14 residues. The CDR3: CASSLGTIYQPQHF. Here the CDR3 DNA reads TGTGCCAGCAGCCTAGGGACAATTTATCAGCCCCAGCATTTT.

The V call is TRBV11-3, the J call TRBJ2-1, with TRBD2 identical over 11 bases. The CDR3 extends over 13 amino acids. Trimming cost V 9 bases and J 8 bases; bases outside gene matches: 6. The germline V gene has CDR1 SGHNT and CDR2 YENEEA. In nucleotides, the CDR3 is TGTGCCAGTACTAGCGGGAGAATCTATGAGCAGTTCTTC. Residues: CASTSGRIYEQFF.

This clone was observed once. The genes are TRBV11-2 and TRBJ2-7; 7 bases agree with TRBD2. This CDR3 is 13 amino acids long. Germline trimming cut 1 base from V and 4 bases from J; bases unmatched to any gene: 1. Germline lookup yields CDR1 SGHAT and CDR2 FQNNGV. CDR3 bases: TGTGCCAGCAGCTTAGGCGGGGGTTACGAGCAGTACTTC. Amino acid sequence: CASSLGGGYEQYF.

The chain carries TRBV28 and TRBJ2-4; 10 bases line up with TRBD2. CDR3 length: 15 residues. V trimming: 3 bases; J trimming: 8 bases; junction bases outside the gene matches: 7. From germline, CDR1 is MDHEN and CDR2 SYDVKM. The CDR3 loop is CASSLASGSLDIQYF. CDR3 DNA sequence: TGTGCCAGCAGTTTGGCTAGCGGGAGTCTGGACATTCAGTACTTC.

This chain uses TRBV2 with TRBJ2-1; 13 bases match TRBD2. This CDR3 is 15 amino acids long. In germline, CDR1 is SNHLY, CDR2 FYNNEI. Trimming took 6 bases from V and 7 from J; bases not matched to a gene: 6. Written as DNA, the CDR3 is TGTGCCAGCAGGGGACTAGCGGGAAATGCGAATGAGCAGTTCTTC. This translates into CASRGLAGNANEQFF.

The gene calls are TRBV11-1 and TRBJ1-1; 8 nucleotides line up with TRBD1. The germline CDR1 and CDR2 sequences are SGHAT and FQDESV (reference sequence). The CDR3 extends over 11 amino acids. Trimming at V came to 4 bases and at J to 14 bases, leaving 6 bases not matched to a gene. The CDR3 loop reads CASSSGGREFF. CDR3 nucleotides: TGTGCCAGCAGCTCAGGGGGCCGTGAGTTCTTT.

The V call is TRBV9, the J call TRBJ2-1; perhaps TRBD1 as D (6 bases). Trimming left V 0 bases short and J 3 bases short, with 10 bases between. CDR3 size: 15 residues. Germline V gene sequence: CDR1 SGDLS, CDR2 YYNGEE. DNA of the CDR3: TGTGCCAGCAGCGTAGAGGGACACCTCTACAATGAGCAGTTCTTC. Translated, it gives CASSVEGHLYNEQFF.

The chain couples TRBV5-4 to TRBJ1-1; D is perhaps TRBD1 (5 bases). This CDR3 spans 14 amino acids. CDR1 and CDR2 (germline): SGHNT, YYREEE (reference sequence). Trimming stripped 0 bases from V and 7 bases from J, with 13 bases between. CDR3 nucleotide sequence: TGTGCCAGCAGCTTGGTTGGGGGGGTAGGTGAAGCTTTCTTT. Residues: CASSLVGGVGEAFF.

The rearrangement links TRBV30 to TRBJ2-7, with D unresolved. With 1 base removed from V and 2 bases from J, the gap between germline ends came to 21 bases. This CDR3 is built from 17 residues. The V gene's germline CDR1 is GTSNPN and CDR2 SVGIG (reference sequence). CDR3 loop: CAWSAPPRAFVTYEQYF. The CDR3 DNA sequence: TGTGCCTGGAGTGCCCCCCCTCGAGCGTTTGTGACCTACGAGCAGTACTTC. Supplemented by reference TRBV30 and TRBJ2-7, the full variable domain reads SQTIHQWPATLVQPVGSPLSLECTVEGTSNPNLYWYRQAAGRGLQLLFYSVGIGQISSEVPQNLSASRPQDRQFILSSKKLLLSDSGFYLCAWSAPPRAFVTYEQYFGPGTRLTVT.